The clone carrying this T cell receptor beta chain appeared once. In the authors' methods: Estimated nucleated cell counts came from reference gene primer amplification. TCRdb keeps only in-frame clones here, not all; method: immunoSEQ multiplex PCR. V and J calls and clone size come straight from that table; D and trimming were deduced from the DNA. The sample has under 450,000 clones, around 87% seen once; the top ten hold approximately 1.3%. This sample is part of a study of blood T cell repertoires in COVID-19. Overall study context: PBMCs, B-cell-depleted T cells, or T cells provided the cDNA or gDNA that made up the material.

The ends were cut back, 0 bases at V and 4 bases at J, with 10 bases in the middle. Germline CDR1 reads MNHEY; CDR2 reads SVGAGI. This CDR3 has 15 residues. The TCR comes from a man aged 30 to 45 who had recovered from COVID-19. This rearrangement joins TRBV6-5 to TRBJ1-5, with D possibly being TRBD1 (6 bases). Sequences were obtained from PBMCs or T cells enriched from blood (not recorded which). In DNA form, the CDR3 reads TGTGCCAGCAGTTACTCGGGGACACTGAATCAGCCCCAGCATTTT. Translated: CASSYSGTLNQPQHF.